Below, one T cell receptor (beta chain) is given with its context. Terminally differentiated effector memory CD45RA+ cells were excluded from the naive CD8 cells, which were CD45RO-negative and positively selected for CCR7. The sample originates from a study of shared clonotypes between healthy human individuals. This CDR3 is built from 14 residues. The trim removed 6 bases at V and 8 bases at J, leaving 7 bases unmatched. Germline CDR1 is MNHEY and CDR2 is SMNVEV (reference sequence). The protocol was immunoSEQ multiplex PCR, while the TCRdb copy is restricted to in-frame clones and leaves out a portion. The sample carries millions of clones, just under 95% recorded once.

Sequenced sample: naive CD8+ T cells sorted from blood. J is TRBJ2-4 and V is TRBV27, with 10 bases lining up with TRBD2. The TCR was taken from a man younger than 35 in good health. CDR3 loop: CASRDTSGTHIQYF. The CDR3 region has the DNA TGTGCCAGCAGGGATACTAGCGGGACTCACATTCAGTACTTC.